This TCR beta chain was found in a study of blood T cell repertoires in COVID-19. Study in general: T cells, B-cell-depleted T cells, or PBMCs supplied cDNA or gDNA.

The repertoire was sequenced with immunoSEQ multiplex PCR; TCRdb's copy has only in-frame clones and lacks some. Among about 140,000 clones, under 85% were seen once, and the ten largest hold 1.6%. Germline V gives CDR1 SGHRS, CDR2 YFSETQ. V was cut by 4 bases and J by 6 bases, with 14 bases left in between. CDR3 length equals 14 residues. The cohort comprised adults aged roughly 18 to 90 years residing in about two dozen US areas. Clinical histories supplied by participants themselves formed the basis of cohort assignment. The sequenced material came from PBMCs or T cells enriched from blood (not recorded which). This clonotype was obtained from a woman under 30 who had been exposed to COVID-19. The chain carries TRBV5-1 and TRBJ2-4; the D gene is possibly TRBD1 (5 bases). CDR3 sequence (DNA): TGCGCCAGCAGCCCCAGGGAAGTGGTAAACATTCAGTACTTC. Its protein product is CASSPREVVNIQYF. The complete variable domain, with remaining parts taken from reference TRBV5-1 and TRBJ2-4, reads KAGVTQTPRYLIKTRGQQVTLSCSPISGHRSVSWYQQTPGQGLQFLFEYFSETQRNKGNFPGRFSGRQFSNSRSEMNVSTLELGDSALYLCASSPREVVNIQYFGAGTRLSVL.